Below, 5 T cell receptor beta chains from the same sample are listed, as sequenced in a study of cytomegalovirus exposure and HLA in healthy donors. Both 60 Vbeta primers and 13 Jbeta primers went into the PCR. Clones were sequenced by immunoSEQ multiplex PCR, and TCRdb holds only the in-frame ones, with some missing. The sample yields about 200,000 clones, 80% to 85% seen once. Material: PBMCs. The receptors were gathered from a woman aged 40 to 49 in good health and CMV-seronegative.

V and J are TRBV27 and TRBJ2-3, with 8 bases that match TRBD1. Germline V gene lookup returns CDR1 MNHEY and CDR2 SMNVEV (reference sequence). CDR3 length: 14 amino acids. Written as DNA, the CDR3 is TGTGCTACCAGGACAGGGCCTTTTGGAGATACGCAGTATTTT. Protein: CATRTGPFGDTQYF.

The V and J genes are TRBV18 and TRBJ2-1; D perhaps matches TRBD1 (6 bases). The CDR3 is made up of 15 amino acids. V shed 4 bases and J shed 4 bases, with 14 bases lying between them. The germline gives CDR1 KGHSH, CDR2 LQKENI. DNA for the CDR3: TGTGCCAGCTCACGGAACAGGGCCGGGTACAATGAGCAGTTCTTC. Encoded protein: CASSRNRAGYNEQFF. Full variable domain (rest looked up from reference TRBV18 and TRBJ2-1): NAGVMQNPRHLVRRRGQEARLRCSPMKGHSHVYWYRQLPEEGLKFMVYLQKENIIDESGMPKERFSAEFPKEGPSILRIQQVVRGDSAAYFCASSRNRAGYNEQFFGPGTRLTVL.

The V and J genes are TRBV18 and TRBJ2-3, with 7 nucleotides matching TRBD1. V lost 3 bases, J lost 3 bases, and 6 bases stayed unmatched. Germline V gene data show CDR1 as KGHSH and CDR2 as LQKENI. CDR3 length: 15 residues. The CDR3 loop reads CASSPRQGATDTQYF. For the CDR3, the DNA is TGTGCCAGCTCACCCCGACAGGGCGCAACAGATACGCAGTATTTT.

The J gene is TRBJ2-3, the V gene TRBV29-1; 16 positions agree with TRBD2. The CDR3 consists of 18 residues. Germline V gives CDR1 SQVTM, CDR2 ANQGSEA. V shed 3 bases, J shed 2 bases, and the junction held 8 bases outside the gene matches. The CDR3 DNA reads as TGCAGCGTTGATCAGTCGGGACTAGCGGGAGGGCTCACAGATACGCAGTATTTT. Protein sequence: CSVDQSGLAGGLTDTQYF.

The V gene is TRBV2, the J gene TRBJ1-1, with TRBD1 matching over 9 bases. From germline, CDR1 is SNHLY and CDR2 FYNNEI. The trim removed 6 bases at V and 6 bases at J, leaving 11 bases unmatched. This CDR3 is built from 15 residues. The CDR3 DNA reads TGTGCCAGCAGGGGGACAGGGTGGGTTAAAGCTGAAGCTTTCTTT. Translating it yields CASRGTGWVKAEAFF.